These 19 T cell receptor beta chains were sequenced from one sample in a study of cytotoxic CD8 clonotypes in ibrutinib-treated CLL. The repertoire was sequenced with immunoSEQ multiplex PCR; TCRdb's copy has only in-frame clones and lacks some. The sample contains some 100,000 clones, under 70% of which appear only once. This specimen was PBMCs, taken after 24 months of ibrutinib treatment. All receptors derive from a human donor with chronic lymphocytic leukemia.

This sequence joins TRBV6-1 and TRBJ1-2, with TRBD1 matching 10 bases. This CDR3 has 15 amino acids. Per germline, CDR1 MNHNS and CDR2 SASEGT. The junction had 11 bases not matched to a gene; V was cut back by 6 bases and J by 7 bases. CDR3 nucleotide sequence: TGTGCCAGCAGGCGACAGACAGGGGGCCTCCTTGGCTACACCTTC. This translates into CASRRQTGGLLGYTF.

The V call is TRBV11-2, the J call TRBJ1-1; D not certain. The germline V gene has CDR1 SGHAT and CDR2 FQNNGV. The CDR3 totals 14 residues. V was pared by 2 bases and J by 2 bases, with 9 bases between. CDR3 protein: CASSLQTSNTEAFF. CDR3 coding DNA: TGTGCCAGCAGCTTACAGACGAGTAACACTGAAGCTTTCTTT.

This clone has only a few counts. The chain combines TRBV5-1 with TRBJ2-5; D is possibly TRBD2 (6 bases). Trimming pared 4 bases from V and 4 bases from J, leaving 11 bases between. There are 13 residues in the CDR3. Germline V CDR1 and CDR2: SGHRS, YFSETQ. The CDR3 protein is CASSPVGGETQYF. The CDR3 DNA reads TGCGCCAGCAGCCCTGTCGGGGGAGAGACCCAGTACTTC.

V is TRBV25-1 and J is TRBJ1-3, with a possible D match to TRBD1 (6 bases). The CDR3 loop spans 15 amino acids. V shed 3 bases and J shed 4 bases, with 13 bases lying between them. The germline V gene has CDR1 MGHDK and CDR2 SYGVNS. The CDR3 protein is CASSDRQDQGNTIYF. The CDR3 DNA sequence: TGTGCCAGCAGTGATAGACAGGACCAAGGAAACACCATATATTTT. The full variable domain, completed using reference TRBV25-1 and TRBJ1-3, is EADIYQTPRYLVIGTGKKITLECSQTMGHDKMYWYQQDPGMELHLIHYSYGVNSTEKGDLSSESTVSRIRTEHFPLTLESARPSHTSQYLCASSDRQDQGNTIYFGEGSWLTVV.

The rearrangement uses TRBV5-1 and TRBJ1-1; TRBD1 agrees at 9 bases. In germline, CDR1 is SGHRS, CDR2 YFSETQ. Losses at the gene ends were 2 bases for V and 0 bases for J; bases not matched to a gene: 2. The CDR3 has 15 amino acids. The CDR3 here is CASSLQGAVNTEAFF. Here the CDR3 DNA reads TGCGCCAGCAGCTTACAGGGGGCGGTGAACACTGAAGCTTTCTTT. Supplemented by reference TRBV5-1 and TRBJ1-1, the full variable domain reads KAGVTQTPRYLIKTRGQQVTLSCSPISGHRSVSWYQQTPGQGLQFLFEYFSETQRNKGNFPGRFSGRQFSNSRSEMNVSTLELGDSALYLCASSLQGAVNTEAFFGQGTRLTVV.

The table lists this clone with a few counts. The gene calls are TRBV5-1 and TRBJ1-2; D uncertain. Trimming shortened V by 0 bases and J by 2 bases, and 14 bases separated the two germline ends. From germline, CDR1 is SGHRS and CDR2 YFSETQ. The CDR3 is made up of 16 amino acids. The CDR3 coding sequence is TGCGCCAGCAGCTTGGACCAGAACGGACTGAACTATGGCTACACCTTC. Protein product: CASSLDQNGLNYGYTF.

In nucleotides, the CDR3 is TGTGCCAGCAGCCCCCTAGCGGGGGGTAAGTCCGAGCAGTACTTC. This codes for CASSPLAGGKSEQYF. The chain recombines TRBV7-2 with TRBJ2-7; 11 bases are shared with TRBD2. J lost 6 bases, V lost 5 bases, and 9 bases had no gene match. This CDR3 has 15 amino acids. CDR1 is SGHTA and CDR2 is FQGNSA in the germline V gene.

The V gene is TRBV6-5, the J gene TRBJ1-4; D not resolved. CDR3 size: 14 residues. Trimming stripped 0 bases from V and 8 bases from J, with 10 bases between. Germline V gene sequence: CDR1 MNHEY, CDR2 SVGAGI. The CDR3 reads CASSYSRSVEKLFF. The CDR3 DNA sequence: TGTGCCAGCAGTTACTCTCGAAGTGTGGAAAAACTGTTTTTT.

This clone was counted only a few times. This rearrangement joins TRBV5-4 to TRBJ2-1; 7 nucleotides match TRBD1. This CDR3 has 12 amino acids. Germline V CDR1 and CDR2: SGHNT, YYREEE (reference sequence). The junction had 0 bases not matched to a gene; V was cut back by 3 bases and J by 6 bases. The DNA for the CDR3 is TGTGCCAGCAGCTGGGACAGCAATGAGCAGTTCTTC. It encodes CASSWDSNEQFF.

The rearrangement links TRBV6-1 to TRBJ1-1, with D maybe TRBD1 (5 bases). Trimming removed 2 bases from V and 5 bases from J, with 15 bases in between. Germline CDR1 reads MNHNS; CDR2 reads SASEGT. This CDR3 region has 15 residues. DNA of the CDR3: TGTGCCAGCAGTGAAAACGGAATGGGGCATACTGAAGCTTTCTTT. Protein product: CASSENGMGHTEAFF.

There are a few counts of this clone. CDR3 nucleotides: TGCGCCAGCAGCCCGGACAGCCCTAATTCACCCCTCCACTTT. It is translated as CASSPDSPNSPLHF. The chain recombines TRBV5-1 with TRBJ1-6; TRBD1 is a possible D gene (6 bases). The CDR3 contains 14 residues. V was shortened by 4 bases and J by 6 bases, with 11 bases between the two germline ends. Per germline, CDR1 SGHRS and CDR2 YFSETQ.

Only a few counts were recorded for this clone. The V call is TRBV7-2, the J call TRBJ2-7, with 7 bases lining up with TRBD2. The CDR3 runs to 12 residues. Per germline, CDR1 SGHTA and CDR2 FQGNSA. Trimming removed 3 bases from V and 12 bases from J; junction bases left unmatched: 8. The CDR3 region has the DNA TGTGCCAGCAGCTTTGCGGGGGACGAAAGGTACTTC. It encodes CASSFAGDERYF.

The sample holds one count of this clone. The chain employs TRBV19 and TRBJ2-1; D is undetermined. Trimming left V 3 bases short and J 7 bases short, with 4 bases between. The CDR3 is made up of 11 amino acids. The germline V gene has CDR1 LNHDA and CDR2 SQIVND (reference sequence). The CDR3 loop is CASSIANEQFF. The CDR3 nucleotides read TGTGCCAGTAGTATTGCGAATGAGCAGTTCTTC.

The chain is built from TRBV6-5 and TRBJ2-5; no definite D call. Trimming removed 2 bases from V and 5 bases from J, with 9 bases in between. CDR1 is MNHEY, CDR2 SVGAGI, per germline. CDR3 length: 13 amino acids. The CDR3 DNA follows: TGTGCCAGCAGTTACCATCGTGGTGAGACCCAGTACTTC. Translating it yields CASSYHRGETQYF.

This clone was detected only a few times. This chain joins TRBV7-2 and TRBJ1-2; D call uncertain. CDR3 length: 12 amino acids. The germline CDR1 and CDR2 sequences are SGHTA and FQGNSA. V was clipped by 3 bases and J by 0 bases, with 2 bases between them. In DNA, the CDR3 is TGTGCCAGCAGCTTGGCTAACTATGGCTACACCTTC. Protein sequence: CASSLANYGYTF.

This chain uses TRBV11-3 with TRBJ2-7; 10 bases are a match to TRBD1. V lost 5 bases to trimming and J lost 1 base; unmatched junction nucleotides: 8. The CDR3 has 16 amino acids. Germline values: CDR1 SGHNT, CDR2 YENEEA. CDR3 coding DNA: TGTGCCAGCAGCCCGCCCGACAGGGGGCCATCCTACGAGCAGTACTTC. Translation: CASSPPDRGPSYEQYF.

The gene calls are TRBV28 and TRBJ2-2, with D perhaps TRBD1 (6 bases). The CDR3 is 15 amino acids. CDR1 is MDHEN and CDR2 is SYDVKM in the germline V gene. The V gene lost 3 bases and the J gene lost 9 bases, with 17 bases spanning the gap. The CDR3 bases are TGTGCCAGCAGTTTCCTATCAAACAGGGACCGGGAGCTGTTTTTT. This gives the protein CASSFLSNRDRELFF.

This rearrangement joins TRBV5-1 to TRBJ2-3; D gene ambiguous. V lost 1 base and J 2 bases, leaving 8 bases between the germline ends. From germline, CDR1 is SGHRS and CDR2 YFSETQ. The CDR3 sequence is 14 residues long. The CDR3 nucleotides read TGCGCCAGCAGCTTGCTGATTAACACAGATACGCAGTATTTT. Its translation: CASSLLINTDTQYF.

The chain links TRBV29-1 to TRBJ2-1, with D possibly TRBD2 on 5 matching bases. Germline CDR1 and CDR2: SQVTM and ANQGSEA. With 4 bases removed from V and 0 bases from J, the gap between germline ends came to 19 bases. The CDR3 totals 17 residues. CDR3 coding DNA: TGCAGCGTTGTTGAGAGCCGAGGACTCTCCTCCTACAATGAGCAGTTCTTC. It yields the protein CSVVESRGLSSYNEQFF.